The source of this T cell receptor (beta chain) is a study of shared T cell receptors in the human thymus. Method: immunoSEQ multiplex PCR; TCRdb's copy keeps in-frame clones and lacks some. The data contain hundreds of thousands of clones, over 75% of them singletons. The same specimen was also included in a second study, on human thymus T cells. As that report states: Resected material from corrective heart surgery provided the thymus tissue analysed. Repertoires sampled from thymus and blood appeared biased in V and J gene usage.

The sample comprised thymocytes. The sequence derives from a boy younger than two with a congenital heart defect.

This CDR3 reads CAWSVLARDEEKLFF. The CDR3 nucleotides read TGTGCCTGGAGTGTACTGGCCAGGGATGAGGAAAAACTGTTTTTT. This chain connects TRBV30 to TRBJ1-4; D may be TRBD1 (5 bases). From germline, CDR1 is GTSNPN and CDR2 SVGIG (reference sequence). The CDR3 has 15 residues. Trimming left V 0 bases short and J 8 bases short, with 16 bases between.